The sequence of this TCR beta chain was determined in a study of cytomegalovirus exposure and HLA in healthy donors. Study observations and caveats: Earlier analysis looked at TCR beta V segments, and most were productive about 87% or about 30% of the time. The records held CMV serostatus as the only immune exposure information. Cytomegalovirus association was assigned to more than 150 TCR beta chains.

The CDR3 totals 17 residues. Germline-derived CDR1 and CDR2 are MNHEY and SMNVEV (reference sequence). The ends were cut back, 4 bases at V and 1 base at J, with 17 bases in the middle. The PCR made use of 60 Vbeta and 13 Jbeta primers. Clones were sequenced by immunoSEQ multiplex PCR, and TCRdb holds only the in-frame ones, with some missing. The table has roughly 190,000 clones, over 65% seen once. The donors comprised healthy bone marrow donors. For this clone: Its specificity is unknown.

This chain connects TRBV27 to TRBJ2-1; D might be TRBD2 (5 bases). The sample consisted of PBMCs. The source of this sequence is a woman aged 25 to 39 in good health and CMV-seronegative. CDR3: CASSSGIGRGSYNEQFF. CDR3 nucleotide sequence: TGTGCCAGCAGTTCCGGGATAGGGAGAGGGTCCTACAATGAGCAGTTCTTC.